This T cell receptor beta chain derives from a study of PD-1 blockade in classical Hodgkin lymphoma. Exposure to brentuximab vedotin varied, and each patient had relapsed following autologous stem cell transplantation. Produced via immunoSEQ multiplex PCR; TCRdb's table is partial and in-frame only. The sample yields 84,000 or so clones, around 90% seen once. With 8 bases removed from V and 6 bases from J, the gap between germline ends came to 17 bases. Germline CDR1 reads WNHNN; CDR2 reads SYGVQD (reference sequence). The CDR3 is 13 residues long. Findings and limits, study-wide: Diminished baseline TCR diversity has been reported in newly diagnosed patients relative to healthy donors.

On this clone itself: Its antigen is unknown.

The source material was peripheral blood mononuclear cells (PBMCs), sampled before the second cycle of nivolumab. This clonotype was sampled from a human donor with classical Hodgkin lymphoma. The rearrangement joins TRBV10-1 to TRBJ2-7, with D possibly TRBD1 on 6 matching bases. As DNA, the CDR3 is TGCGCCAGCGGACAGAGTTCTTTGAGCGAGCAGTACTTC. It codes for CASGQSSLSEQYF.